This TCR beta chain was sequenced for a study of sequential checkpoint blockade in melanoma. Looking at the study overall: First-line arms were nivolumab then ipilimumab, or the reverse, randomized 1:1.

Indicated treatment: randomized to nivolumab then ipilimumab (arm A) or the reverse (arm B). Sorted cells were live CD3+CD8+, lacking CD19 and CD56, from PBMCs. Profiled with immunoSEQ multiplex PCR; TCRdb holds only in-frame clones, not every one. The sample includes more than 9,500 clones, 70% to 85% seen only once; the top ten take approximately 8%. This receptor was obtained from a human donor with melanoma. The starting material was CD8+ T cells sorted from blood (inferred from file names), obtained from a patient given nivolumab and ipilimumab in sequence.

CDR3 nucleotide sequence: TGTGCCAGCAGCCCTTCAGGTGGCTACAATGAGCAGTTCTTC. Translated: CASSPSGGYNEQFF. This chain joins TRBV27 and TRBJ2-1, with no clear D. The CDR3 extends over 14 amino acids. Trimming left V 6 bases short and J 3 bases short, with 12 bases between. From germline, CDR1 is MNHEY and CDR2 SMNVEV (reference sequence).